This T cell receptor beta chain was documented in a study of beta chain features in type 1 diabetes. Study-wide points: Moderate yet significant TCRB CDR3 shortening was seen in Type 1 diabetes patients in all four CD4+ subsets. Fewer insertions but more deletions were seen at VDJ junctions in type 1 diabetes patients. Resolution of whether HLA type affects TCRB rearrangement was not achieved here.

This CDR3 comprises 12 residues. V shed 7 bases and J shed 0 bases, with 10 bases lying between them. Germline V gives CDR1 SQVTM, CDR2 ANQGSEA. As for this clone: As yet, its antigen is unknown.

Markers CD45RO/CCR7/CD25/CD127/CD95/CD27 served to sort CD4+ naive, central memory, regulatory and stem cell-like memory cells. Expressed TCRB transcripts were sequenced after all isolated RNA was converted to cDNA. Clones were read by immunoSEQ multiplex PCR, and TCRdb kept only the in-frame ones, dropping some. This table holds tens of thousands of clones, 69% found once. The chain has TRBV29-1 and TRBJ2-7; D is possibly TRBD1 (6 bases). The sequencing sample was made of Tregs from blood. The TCR comes from a man younger than 30 with type 1 diabetes. The chain's CDR3 is CSAQGSSYEQYF. CDR3 bases: TGCAGCGCACAGGGAAGCTCCTACGAGCAGTACTTC.